Below, one T cell receptor (beta chain) is given with its context. In its sample, this clonotype was seen a few times. Its specific antigen is unknown. It has no much larger one-base neighbor in the sample; base qualities were not kept. The sample's treatment or condition, from its label and the paper: live attenuated yellow fever vaccine strain. Two biological replicates of bulk PBMCs were collected at each blood-draw timepoint. PBMCs were isolated from peripheral blood using a standard Ficoll-Paque protocol. RNA was extracted with TriZol from bulk PBMCs, CD4 and CD8 fractions, and dextramer-positive and dextramer-negative fractions. According to the germline V gene, CDR1 reads SGHRS and CDR2 reads YFSETQ. From the cysteine through the phenylalanine, the CDR3 covers 13 amino acids. The read is trimmed to its CDR3 DNA, 39 bases read in frame from base 1. The trim is 6 bases for V and 1 base for J, with a gap of 10 bases between the germline ends.

The data belong to a study of T cells after yellow fever vaccination (dated by TCRdb to the late 2010s). For the study in its entirety: The SMART-Seq v4 Ultra Low Input RNA kit was used to prepare libraries from fractions with low cell numbers. To track T-cell clones before and after primary and booster YFV17D yellow fever vaccination, bulk TCR alpha and beta repertoires were sequenced longitudinally. Blood was drawn at multiple timepoints before and after primary and secondary immunization, with bulk PBMC replicates and cell subsets isolated. Two healthy male donors, one aged 18 to 30 and one aged 30 to 40 years, were included in the cohort.

What the study reported, not specific to this receptor: A small share of clonotypes occurred in both CD4 and CD8 compartments, likely arising from convergent recombination. Compared with the primary T-cell response, the secondary T-cell response was weaker but faster, peaking on day 5 rather than day 15. Because the study included only a couple of donors, the extent to which the findings can be generalized is limited. Computational filtering was needed because FACS-sorted repertoires could contain abundant contaminating clonotypes from the bulk population. Most clones expanded after primary vaccination were re-detected after the booster (almost 98% of CD4 and around nine tenths of CD8), suggesting broad memory maintenance.

Synthesis of TCR cDNA relied on 5'RACE template switching, a step that introduced a universal primer site along with unique molecular identifiers. Priming for cDNA synthesis came from both the TCR alpha and TCR beta constant segments. Library amplification involved two PCR steps, and the second step added sample barcodes and sequencing adapters. Sequencing of libraries was done on Illumina HiSeq 2500 (2x100 bp) or NovaSeq (2x150 bp). The authors' pipeline ran thus. MIGEC handled demultiplexing of reads and collapsing into UMI consensus sequences, while MiXCR performed V(D)J alignment. Vaccine-responding clonotypes were defined with edgeR using replicate PBMC samples, requiring FDR below 0.01 and a log2 fold change above 5 up to day 15. Each bulk clonotype received a CD4 or CD8 identity based on whether the sequenced CD4 or CD8 repertoire contained that clonotype at higher abundance. TCRdb reworked the public reads: Q25 trimming with fastp, MiXCR clone assembly, productive beta chains retained. Rows are unified per CDR3 protein, each entry keeping the most common DNA and genes. The V and J calls were not made by the authors but by TCRdb's processing. Recorded for this sample are roughly 500,000 distinct CDR3 sequences; about 19% of them occurred a single time. Of the sample, about 13% falls within the top ten clones.

The sample in question was PBMCs, obtained 15 days after the yellow fever booster vaccination. This clonotype was sampled from a man aged 25-40 years who received the YFV17D yellow fever vaccine. This receptor chain uses TRBV5-1 and TRBJ1-1, with no reliable assignment of the D segment. The DNA sequence follows: TGCGCCAGCATGGAACGGACGAACACTGAAGCTTTCTTT. This sequence encodes CASMERTNTEAFF.